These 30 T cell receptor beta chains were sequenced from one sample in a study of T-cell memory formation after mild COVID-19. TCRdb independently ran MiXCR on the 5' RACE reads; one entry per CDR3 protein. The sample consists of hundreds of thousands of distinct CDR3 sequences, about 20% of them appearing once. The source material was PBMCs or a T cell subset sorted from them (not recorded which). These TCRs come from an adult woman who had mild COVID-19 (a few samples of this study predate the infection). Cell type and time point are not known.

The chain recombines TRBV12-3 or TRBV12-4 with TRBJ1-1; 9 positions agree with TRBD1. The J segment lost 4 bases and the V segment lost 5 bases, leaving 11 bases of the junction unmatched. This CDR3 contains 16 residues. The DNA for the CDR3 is TGTGCCAGCAGTACCGGGACAGGGTCGGGGGGCACTGAAGCTTTCTTT. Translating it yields CASSTGTGSGGTEAFF.

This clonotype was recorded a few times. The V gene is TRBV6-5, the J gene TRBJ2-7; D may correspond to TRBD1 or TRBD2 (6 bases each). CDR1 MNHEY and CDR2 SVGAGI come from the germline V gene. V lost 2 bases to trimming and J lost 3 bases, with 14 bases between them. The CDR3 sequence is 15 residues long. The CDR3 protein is CASSYEGGVDYEQYF. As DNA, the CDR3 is TGTGCCAGCAGTTACGAGGGGGGCGTGGACTACGAGCAGTACTTC.

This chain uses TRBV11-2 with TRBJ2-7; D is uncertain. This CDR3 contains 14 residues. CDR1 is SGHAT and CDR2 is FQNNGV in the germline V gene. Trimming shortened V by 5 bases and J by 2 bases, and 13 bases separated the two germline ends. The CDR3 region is CASSRLTRPYEQYF. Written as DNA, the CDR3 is TGTGCCAGCAGCCGCCTGACCAGACCCTACGAGCAGTACTTC.

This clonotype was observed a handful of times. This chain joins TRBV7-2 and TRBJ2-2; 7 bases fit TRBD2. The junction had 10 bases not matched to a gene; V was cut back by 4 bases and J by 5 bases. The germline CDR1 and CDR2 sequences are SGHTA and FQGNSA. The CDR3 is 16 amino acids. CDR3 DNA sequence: TGTGCCAGCAGCTCTCGACTAGCAAGTCGGACCGGGGAGCTGTTTTTT. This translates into CASSSRLASRTGELFF.

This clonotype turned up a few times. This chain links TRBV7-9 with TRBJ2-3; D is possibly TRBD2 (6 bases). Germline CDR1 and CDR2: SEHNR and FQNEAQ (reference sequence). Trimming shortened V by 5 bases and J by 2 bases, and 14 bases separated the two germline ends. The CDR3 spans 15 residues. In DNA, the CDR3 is TGTGCCAGCAGCCCCCCCGGGGGTCCCACAGATACGCAGTATTTT. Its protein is CASSPPGGPTDTQYF. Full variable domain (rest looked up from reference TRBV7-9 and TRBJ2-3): DTGVSQNPRHKITKRGQNVTFRCDPISEHNRLYWYRQTLGQGPEFLTYFQNEAQLEKSRLLSDRFSAERPKGSFSTLEIQRTEQGDSAMYLCASSPPGGPTDTQYFGPGTRLTVL.

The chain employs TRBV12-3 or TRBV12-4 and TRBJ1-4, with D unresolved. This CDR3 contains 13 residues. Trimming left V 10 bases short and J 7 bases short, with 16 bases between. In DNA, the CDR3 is TGTGCCATTAGGGAACGGCTTGGTGAAAAACTGTTTTTT. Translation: CAIRERLGEKLFF.

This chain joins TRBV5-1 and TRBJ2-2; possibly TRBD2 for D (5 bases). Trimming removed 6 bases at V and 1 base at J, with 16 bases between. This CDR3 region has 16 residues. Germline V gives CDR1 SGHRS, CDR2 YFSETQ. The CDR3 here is CASTDPGKQNTGELFF. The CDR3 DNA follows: TGCGCCAGCACTGATCCGGGGAAACAGAACACCGGGGAGCTGTTTTTT. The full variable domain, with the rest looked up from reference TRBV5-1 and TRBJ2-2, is KAGVTQTPRYLIKTRGQQVTLSCSPISGHRSVSWYQQTPGQGLQFLFEYFSETQRNKGNFPGRFSGRQFSNSRSEMNVSTLELGDSALYLCASTDPGKQNTGELFFGEGSRLTVL.

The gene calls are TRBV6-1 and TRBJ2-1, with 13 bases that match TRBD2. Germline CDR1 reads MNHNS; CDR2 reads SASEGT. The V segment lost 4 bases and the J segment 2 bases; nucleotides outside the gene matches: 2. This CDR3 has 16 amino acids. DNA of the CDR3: TGTGCCAGCAGTGTACTAGCGGGGGGGCCCTACAATGAGCAGTTCTTC. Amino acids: CASSVLAGGPYNEQFF.

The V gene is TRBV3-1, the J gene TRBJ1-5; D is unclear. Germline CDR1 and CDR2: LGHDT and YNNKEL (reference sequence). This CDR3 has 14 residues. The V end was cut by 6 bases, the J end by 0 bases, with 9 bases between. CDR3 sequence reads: CASSRSGSNQPQHF. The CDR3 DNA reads TGTGCCAGCAGTCGGTCGGGTAGCAATCAGCCCCAGCATTTT.

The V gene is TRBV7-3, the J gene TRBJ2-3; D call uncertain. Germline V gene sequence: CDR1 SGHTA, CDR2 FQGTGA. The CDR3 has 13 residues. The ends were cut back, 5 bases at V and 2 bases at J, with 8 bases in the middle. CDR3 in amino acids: CASSHDNTDTQYF. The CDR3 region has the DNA TGTGCCAGCAGCCACGATAACACAGATACGCAGTATTTT.

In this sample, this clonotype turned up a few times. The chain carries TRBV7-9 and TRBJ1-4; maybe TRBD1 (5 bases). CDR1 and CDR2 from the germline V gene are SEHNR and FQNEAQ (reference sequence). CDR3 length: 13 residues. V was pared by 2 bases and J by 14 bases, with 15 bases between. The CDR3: CASSLRDGPTLFF. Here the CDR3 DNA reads TGTGCCAGCAGCTTAAGGGACGGACCGACCCTGTTTTTT.

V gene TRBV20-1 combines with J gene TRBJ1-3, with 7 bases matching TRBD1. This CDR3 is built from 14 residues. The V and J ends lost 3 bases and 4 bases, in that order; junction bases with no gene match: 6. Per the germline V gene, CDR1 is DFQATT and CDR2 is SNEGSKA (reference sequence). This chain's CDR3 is CSARDRTRGNTIYF. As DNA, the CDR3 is TGCAGTGCTAGGGACAGGACACGCGGAAACACCATATATTTT.

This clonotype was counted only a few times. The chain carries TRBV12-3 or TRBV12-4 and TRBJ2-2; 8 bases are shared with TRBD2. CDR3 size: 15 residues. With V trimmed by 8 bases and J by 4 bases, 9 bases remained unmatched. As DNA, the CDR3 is TGTGCCAGCGGGTACGGGGGGGCTGTCACCGGGGAGCTGTTTTTT. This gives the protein CASGYGGAVTGELFF.

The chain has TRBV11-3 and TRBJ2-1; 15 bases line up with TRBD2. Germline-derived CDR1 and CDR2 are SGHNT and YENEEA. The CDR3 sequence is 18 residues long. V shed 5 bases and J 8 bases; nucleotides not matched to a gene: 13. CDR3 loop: CASSPLGLAGGPNHEQFF. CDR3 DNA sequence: TGTGCCAGCAGCCCCTTGGGACTAGCGGGAGGACCTAACCATGAGCAGTTCTTC.

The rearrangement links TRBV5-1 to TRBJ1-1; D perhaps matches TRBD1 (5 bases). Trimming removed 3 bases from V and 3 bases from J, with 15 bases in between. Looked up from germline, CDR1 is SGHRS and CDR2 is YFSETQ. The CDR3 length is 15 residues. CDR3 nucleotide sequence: TGCGCCAGCAGCTCCAACCTCTGGGGCGACACTGAAGCTTTCTTT. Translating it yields CASSSNLWGDTEAFF. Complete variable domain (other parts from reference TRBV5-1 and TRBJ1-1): KAGVTQTPRYLIKTRGQQVTLSCSPISGHRSVSWYQQTPGQGLQFLFEYFSETQRNKGNFPGRFSGRQFSNSRSEMNVSTLELGDSALYLCASSSNLWGDTEAFFGQGTRLTVV.

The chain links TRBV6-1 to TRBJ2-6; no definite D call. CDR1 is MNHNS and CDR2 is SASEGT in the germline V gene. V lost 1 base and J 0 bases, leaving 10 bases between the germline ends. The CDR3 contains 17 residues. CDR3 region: CASSEGFTSSGANVLTF. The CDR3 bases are TGTGCCAGCAGTGAAGGTTTTACGTCCTCTGGGGCCAACGTCCTGACTTTC.

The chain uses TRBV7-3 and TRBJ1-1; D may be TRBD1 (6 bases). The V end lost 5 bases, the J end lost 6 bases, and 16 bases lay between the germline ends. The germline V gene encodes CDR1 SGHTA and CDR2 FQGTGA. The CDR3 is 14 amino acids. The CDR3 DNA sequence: TGTGCCAGCAGCACGGACAGTTTTGGCCCTGAAGCTTTCTTT. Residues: CASSTDSFGPEAFF.

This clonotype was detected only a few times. As DNA, the CDR3 is TGTGCCAGCAGCCAGGGACAGGGACCCTATAATTCACCCCTCCACTTT. This gives the protein CASSQGQGPYNSPLHF. This chain links TRBV4-2 with TRBJ1-6; 9 nucleotides align to TRBD1. CDR3 length: 16 residues. CDR1 is LGHNA and CDR2 is YNFKEQ in the germline V gene. V trimming: 3 bases; J trimming: 2 bases; junction bases outside the gene matches: 2.

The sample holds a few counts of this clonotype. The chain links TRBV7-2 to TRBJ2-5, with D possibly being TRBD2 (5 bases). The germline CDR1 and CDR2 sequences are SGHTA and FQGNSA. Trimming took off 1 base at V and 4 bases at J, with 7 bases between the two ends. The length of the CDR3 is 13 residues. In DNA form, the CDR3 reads TGTGCCAGCAGCTTAGTTGGGAGAGAGACCCAGTACTTC. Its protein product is CASSLVGRETQYF.

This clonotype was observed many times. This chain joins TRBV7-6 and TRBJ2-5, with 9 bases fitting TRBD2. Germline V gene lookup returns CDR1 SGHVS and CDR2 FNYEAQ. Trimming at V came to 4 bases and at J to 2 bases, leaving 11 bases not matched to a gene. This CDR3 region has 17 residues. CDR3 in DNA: TGTGCCAGCAGCTCCGGGCCTGGGAGCGGGGGGCAAGAGACCCAGTACTTC. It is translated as CASSSGPGSGGQETQYF.

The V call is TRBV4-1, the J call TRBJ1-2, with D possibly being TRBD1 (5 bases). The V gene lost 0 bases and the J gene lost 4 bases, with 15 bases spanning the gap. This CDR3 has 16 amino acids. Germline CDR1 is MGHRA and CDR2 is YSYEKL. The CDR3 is CASSQDGGSNAYGYTF. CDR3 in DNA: TGCGCCAGCAGCCAAGATGGGGGGTCGAACGCCTATGGCTACACCTTC.

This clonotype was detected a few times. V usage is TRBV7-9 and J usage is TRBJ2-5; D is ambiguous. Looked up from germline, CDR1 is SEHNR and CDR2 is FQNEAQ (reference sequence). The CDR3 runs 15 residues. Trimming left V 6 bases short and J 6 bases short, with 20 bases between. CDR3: CASRLSSGGRQTQYF. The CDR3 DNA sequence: TGTGCCAGCAGGTTATCCTCCGGCGGTAGGCAGACCCAGTACTTC.

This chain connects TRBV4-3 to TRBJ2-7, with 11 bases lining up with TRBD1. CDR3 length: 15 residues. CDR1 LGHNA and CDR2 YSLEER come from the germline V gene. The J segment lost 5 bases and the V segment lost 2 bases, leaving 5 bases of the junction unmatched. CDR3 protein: CASSQSWTGGHEQYF. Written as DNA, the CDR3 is TGCGCCAGCAGCCAATCGTGGACAGGGGGCCACGAGCAGTACTTC.

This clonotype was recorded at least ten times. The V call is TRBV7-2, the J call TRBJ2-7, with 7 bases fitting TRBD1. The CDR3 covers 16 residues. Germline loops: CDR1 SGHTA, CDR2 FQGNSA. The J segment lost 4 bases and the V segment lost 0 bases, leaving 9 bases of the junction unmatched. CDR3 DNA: TGTGCCAGCAGCTTAGCGGCTCTACAGGGGTGGTACGAGCAGTACTTC. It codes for CASSLAALQGWYEQYF.

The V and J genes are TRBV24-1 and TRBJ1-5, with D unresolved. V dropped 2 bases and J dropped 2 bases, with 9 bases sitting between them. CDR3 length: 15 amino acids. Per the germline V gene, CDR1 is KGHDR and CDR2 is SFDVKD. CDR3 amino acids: CATSDSAWGNQPQHF. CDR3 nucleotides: TGTGCCACCAGTGATTCGGCATGGGGCAATCAGCCCCAGCATTTT.

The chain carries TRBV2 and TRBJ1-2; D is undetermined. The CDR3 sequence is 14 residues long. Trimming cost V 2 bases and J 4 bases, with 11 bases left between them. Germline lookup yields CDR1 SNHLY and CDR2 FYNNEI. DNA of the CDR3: TGTGCCAGCAGTGAAATTCCGGGGTCCTATGGCTACACCTTC. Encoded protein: CASSEIPGSYGYTF.

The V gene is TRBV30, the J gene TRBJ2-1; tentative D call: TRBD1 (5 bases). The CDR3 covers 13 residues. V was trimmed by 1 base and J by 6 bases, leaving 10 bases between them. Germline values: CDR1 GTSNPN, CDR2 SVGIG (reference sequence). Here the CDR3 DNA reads TGTGCCTGGAGTGAAGGGGCTGGCAATGAGCAGTTCTTC. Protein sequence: CAWSEGAGNEQFF.

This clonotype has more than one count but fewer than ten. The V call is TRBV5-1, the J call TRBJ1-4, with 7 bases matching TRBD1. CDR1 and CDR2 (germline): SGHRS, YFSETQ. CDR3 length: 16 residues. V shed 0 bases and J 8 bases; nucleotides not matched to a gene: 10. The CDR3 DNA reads TGCGCCAGCAGCTTGGGCGGGACAGCGGAAGGCGAAAAACTGTTTTTT. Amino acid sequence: CASSLGGTAEGEKLFF.

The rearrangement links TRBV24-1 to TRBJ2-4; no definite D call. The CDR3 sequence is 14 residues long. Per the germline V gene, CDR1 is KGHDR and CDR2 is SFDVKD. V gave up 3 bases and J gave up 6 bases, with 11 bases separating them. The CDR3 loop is CATSDSGTVNIQYF. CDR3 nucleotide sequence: TGTGCCACCAGTGATAGTGGAACAGTAAACATTCAGTACTTC.

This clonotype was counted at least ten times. The CDR3 loop reads CASSLGLSNQPQHF. Written as DNA, the CDR3 is TGTGCCAGCAGTTTAGGGCTCTCCAATCAGCCCCAGCATTTT. The J gene is TRBJ1-5, the V gene TRBV12-3 or TRBV12-4; no reliable D call. V lost 1 base and J lost 3, with 7 bases in between. The CDR3 has 14 residues.